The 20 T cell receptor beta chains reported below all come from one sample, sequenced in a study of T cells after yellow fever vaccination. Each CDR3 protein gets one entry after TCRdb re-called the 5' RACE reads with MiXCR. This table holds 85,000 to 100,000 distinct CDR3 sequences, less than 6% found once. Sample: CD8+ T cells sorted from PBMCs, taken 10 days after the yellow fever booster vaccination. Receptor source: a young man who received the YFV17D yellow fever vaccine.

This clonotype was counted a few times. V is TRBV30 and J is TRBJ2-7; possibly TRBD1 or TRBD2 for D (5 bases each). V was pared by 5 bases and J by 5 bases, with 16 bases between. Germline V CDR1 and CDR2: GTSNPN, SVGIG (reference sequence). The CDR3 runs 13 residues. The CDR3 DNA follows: TGTGCCTGGTATAAACTAGGGACCCACGAGCAGTACTTC. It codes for CAWYKLGTHEQYF.

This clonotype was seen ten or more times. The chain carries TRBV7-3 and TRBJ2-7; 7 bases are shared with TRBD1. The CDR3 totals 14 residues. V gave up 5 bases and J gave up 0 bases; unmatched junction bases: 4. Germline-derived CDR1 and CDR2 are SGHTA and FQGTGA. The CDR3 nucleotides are TGTGCCAGCAGCCCCTGGGACAGCTCCTACGAGCAGTACTTC. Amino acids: CASSPWDSSYEQYF.

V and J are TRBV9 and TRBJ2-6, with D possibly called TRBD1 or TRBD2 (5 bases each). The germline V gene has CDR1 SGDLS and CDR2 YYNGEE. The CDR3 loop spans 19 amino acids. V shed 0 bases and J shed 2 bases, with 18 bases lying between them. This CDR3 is CASSVARQGPFPGANVLTF. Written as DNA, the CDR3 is TGTGCCAGCAGCGTAGCTAGGCAGGGACCTTTTCCTGGGGCCAACGTCCTGACTTTC.

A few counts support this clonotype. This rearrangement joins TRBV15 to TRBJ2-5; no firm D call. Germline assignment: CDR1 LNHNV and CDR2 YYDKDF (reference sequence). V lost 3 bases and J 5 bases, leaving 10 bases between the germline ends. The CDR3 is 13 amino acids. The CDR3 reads CATSRYIHETQYF. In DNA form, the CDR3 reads TGTGCCACCAGCAGGTACATTCACGAGACCCAGTACTTC.

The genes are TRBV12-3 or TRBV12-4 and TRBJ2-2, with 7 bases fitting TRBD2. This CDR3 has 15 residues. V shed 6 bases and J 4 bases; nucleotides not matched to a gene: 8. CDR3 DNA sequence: TGTGCCAGCAGCCCGGGGGGAATCGGCACCGGGGAGCTGTTTTTT. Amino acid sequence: CASSPGGIGTGELFF.

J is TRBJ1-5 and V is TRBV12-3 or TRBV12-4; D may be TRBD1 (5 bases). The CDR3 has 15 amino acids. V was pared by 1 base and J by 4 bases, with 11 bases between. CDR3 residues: CASSLGMKGNQPQHF. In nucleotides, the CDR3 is TGTGCCAGCAGTTTAGGGATGAAGGGGAATCAGCCCCAGCATTTT.

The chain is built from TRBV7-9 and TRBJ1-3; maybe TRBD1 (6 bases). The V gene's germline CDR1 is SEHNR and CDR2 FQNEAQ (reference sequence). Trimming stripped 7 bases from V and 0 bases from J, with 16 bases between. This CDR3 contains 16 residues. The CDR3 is CASTGQNLFSGNTIYF. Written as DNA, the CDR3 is TGTGCCAGCACCGGACAGAATCTTTTCTCTGGAAACACCATATATTTT. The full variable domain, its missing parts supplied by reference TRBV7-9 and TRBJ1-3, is DTGVSQNPRHKITKRGQNVTFRCDPISEHNRLYWYRQTLGQGPEFLTYFQNEAQLEKSRLLSDRFSAERPKGSFSTLEIQRTEQGDSAMYLCASTGQNLFSGNTIYFGEGSWLTVV.

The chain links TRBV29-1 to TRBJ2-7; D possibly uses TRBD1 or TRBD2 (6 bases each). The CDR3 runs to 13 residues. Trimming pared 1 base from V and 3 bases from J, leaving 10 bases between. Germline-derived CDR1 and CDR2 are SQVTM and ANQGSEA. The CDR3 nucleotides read TGCAGCGTTGAAGTGGAGGGGGGCTACGAGCAGTACTTC. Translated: CSVEVEGGYEQYF.

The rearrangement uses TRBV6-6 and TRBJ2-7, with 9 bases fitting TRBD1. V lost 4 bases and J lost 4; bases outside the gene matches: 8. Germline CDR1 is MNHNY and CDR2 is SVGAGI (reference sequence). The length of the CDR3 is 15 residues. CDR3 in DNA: TGTGCCAGCAGTTTTCCGGGACAGGGTGTTTACGAGCAGTACTTC. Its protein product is CASSFPGQGVYEQYF.

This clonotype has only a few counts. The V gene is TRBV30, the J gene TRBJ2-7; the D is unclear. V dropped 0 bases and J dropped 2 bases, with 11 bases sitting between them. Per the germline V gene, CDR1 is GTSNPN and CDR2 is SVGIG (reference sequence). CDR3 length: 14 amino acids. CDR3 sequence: CAWSVKGIPYEQYF. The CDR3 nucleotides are TGTGCCTGGAGTGTGAAGGGCATTCCCTACGAGCAGTACTTC.

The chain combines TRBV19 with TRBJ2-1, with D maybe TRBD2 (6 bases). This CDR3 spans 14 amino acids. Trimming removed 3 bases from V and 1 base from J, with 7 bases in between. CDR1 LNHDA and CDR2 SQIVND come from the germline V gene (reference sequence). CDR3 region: CASSMGGSYNEQFF. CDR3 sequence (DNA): TGTGCCAGTAGTATGGGGGGTTCCTACAATGAGCAGTTCTTC. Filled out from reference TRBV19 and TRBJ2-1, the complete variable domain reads DGGITQSPKYLFRKEGQNVTLSCEQNLNHDAMYWYRQDPGQGLRLIYYSQIVNDFQKGDIAEGYSVSREKKESFPLTVTSAQKNPTAFYLCASSMGGSYNEQFFGPGTRLTVL.

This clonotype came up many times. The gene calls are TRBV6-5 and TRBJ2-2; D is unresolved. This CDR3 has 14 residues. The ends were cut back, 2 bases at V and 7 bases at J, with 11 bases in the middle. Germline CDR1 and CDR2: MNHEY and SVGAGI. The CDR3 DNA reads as TGTGCCAGCAGTTACAGGCAGTTTGGCGGGGAGCTGTTTTTT. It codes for CASSYRQFGGELFF.

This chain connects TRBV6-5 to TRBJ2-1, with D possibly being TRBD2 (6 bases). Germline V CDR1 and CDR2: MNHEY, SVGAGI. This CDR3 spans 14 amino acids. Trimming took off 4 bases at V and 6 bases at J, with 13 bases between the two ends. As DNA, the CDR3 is TGTGCCAGCAGTTCCGGGACTGAACGCAATGAGCAGTTCTTC. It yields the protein CASSSGTERNEQFF.

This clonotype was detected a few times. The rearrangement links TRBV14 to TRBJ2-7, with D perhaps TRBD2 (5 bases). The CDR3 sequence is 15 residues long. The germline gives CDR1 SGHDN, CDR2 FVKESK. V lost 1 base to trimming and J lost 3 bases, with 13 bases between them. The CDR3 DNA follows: TGTGCCAGCAGCCAAGGGCCGGGCGGGTTCTACGAGCAGTACTTC. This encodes CASSQGPGGFYEQYF.

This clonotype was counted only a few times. The CDR3 sequence: CAISERPRDLYTIYF. CDR3 bases: TGTGCCATCAGTGAGCGGCCCCGGGATTTATACACCATATATTTT. The chain is built from TRBV10-3 and TRBJ1-3, with D unclear. V lost 2 bases and J 8 bases, leaving 16 bases between the germline ends. CDR1 is ENHRY and CDR2 is SYGVKD in the germline V gene. This CDR3 is 15 amino acids long.

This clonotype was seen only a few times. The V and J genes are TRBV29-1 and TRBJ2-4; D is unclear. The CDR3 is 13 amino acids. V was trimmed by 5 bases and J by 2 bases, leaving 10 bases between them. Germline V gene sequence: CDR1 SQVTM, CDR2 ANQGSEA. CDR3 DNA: TGCAGCGTTCTGGTTCGGACCAAAAACATTCAGTACTTC. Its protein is CSVLVRTKNIQYF.

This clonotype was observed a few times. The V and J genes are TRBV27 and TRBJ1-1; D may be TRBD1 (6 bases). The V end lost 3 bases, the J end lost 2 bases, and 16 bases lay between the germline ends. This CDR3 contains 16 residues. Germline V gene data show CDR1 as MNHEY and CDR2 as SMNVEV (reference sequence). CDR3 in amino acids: CASSLWGGRGNTEAFF. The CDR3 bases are TGTGCCAGCAGTTTGTGGGGGGGGCGGGGAAACACTGAAGCTTTCTTT.

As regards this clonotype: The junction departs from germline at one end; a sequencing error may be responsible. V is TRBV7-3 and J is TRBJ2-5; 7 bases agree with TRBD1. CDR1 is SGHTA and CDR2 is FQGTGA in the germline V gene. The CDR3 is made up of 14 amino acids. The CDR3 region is CASSITGTAETQYF. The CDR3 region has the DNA TGTGCCAGCAGCATAACCGGGACAGCGGAGACCCAGTACTTC.

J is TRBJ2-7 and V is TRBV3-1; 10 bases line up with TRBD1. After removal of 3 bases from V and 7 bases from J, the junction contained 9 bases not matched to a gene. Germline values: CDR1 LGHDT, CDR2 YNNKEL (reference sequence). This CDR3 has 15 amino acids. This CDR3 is CASSQLGTGAVEQYF. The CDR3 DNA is TGTGCCAGCAGCCAGCTAGGGACAGGGGCCGTGGAGCAGTACTTC.

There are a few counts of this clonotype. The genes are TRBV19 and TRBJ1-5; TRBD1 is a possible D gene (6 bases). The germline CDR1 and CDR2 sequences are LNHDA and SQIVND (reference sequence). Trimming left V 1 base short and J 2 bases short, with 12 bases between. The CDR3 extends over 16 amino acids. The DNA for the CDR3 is TGTGCCAGTAGTATAGGGGCCGCAGGGGGCAATCAGCCCCAGCATTTT. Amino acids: CASSIGAAGGNQPQHF.